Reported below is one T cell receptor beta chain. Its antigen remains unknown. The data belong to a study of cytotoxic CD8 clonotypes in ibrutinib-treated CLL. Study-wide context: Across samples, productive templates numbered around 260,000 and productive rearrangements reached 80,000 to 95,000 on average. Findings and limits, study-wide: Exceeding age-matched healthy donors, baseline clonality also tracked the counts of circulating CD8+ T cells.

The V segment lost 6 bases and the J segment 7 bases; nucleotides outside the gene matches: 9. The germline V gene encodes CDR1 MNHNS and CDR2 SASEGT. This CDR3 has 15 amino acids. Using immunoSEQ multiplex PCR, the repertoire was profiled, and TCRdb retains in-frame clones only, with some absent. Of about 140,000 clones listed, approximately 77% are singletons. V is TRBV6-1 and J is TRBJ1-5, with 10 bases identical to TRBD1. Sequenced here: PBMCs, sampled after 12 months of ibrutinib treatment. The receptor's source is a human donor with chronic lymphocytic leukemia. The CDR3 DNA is TGTGCCAGCAGACAAGACAGGGGGCATTGGCAGCCCCAGCATTTT. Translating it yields CASRQDRGHWQPQHF.